Listed here is a single TCR beta chain. Its antigen is still unknown. Germline values: CDR1 MNHNS, CDR2 SASEGT. Trimming at V came to 5 bases and at J to 6 bases, leaving 2 bases not matched to a gene. CDR3 length: 12 amino acids. The data derive from a study of T cell repertoires in cytomegalovirus infection. Study at large: Both a matching HLA type and CMV infection were indicated by public TCR beta signatures. Study-wide points: Across the ex vivo response, the dominant clonotypes were HLA-C-restricted CMV-specific TCR beta clonotypes.

MiXCR was run by TCRdb on the reads, yielding one entry per CDR3 protein. Here the sample spans just under 550,000 distinct CDR3 sequences, around a quarter being singletons. The specimen sequenced was PBMCs. The J gene is TRBJ1-1, the V gene TRBV6-1; 8 nucleotides match TRBD1. The origin of this receptor is a human donor in good health (CMV status not recorded). Some clones in this sample may be carry-over from other donors' samples. CDR3: CASSRQGPEAFF. The CDR3 bases are TGTGCCAGCAGTCGACAGGGGCCTGAAGCTTTCTTT.